These 24 T cell receptor beta chains were all obtained from the same sample, sequenced in a study of naive and memory T cell subsets. The beta constant-region primer was an equimolar mix of two oligonucleotides covering TRBC1 and TRBC2. The ligated cDNA underwent four PCR rounds using SP2 and nested alpha and beta constant-region primers. TCRdb fed the UMI-ligation and nested PCR reads into MiXCR, producing one record per CDR3 protein. This table has more than 100,000 distinct CDR3 sequences, just over 35% appearing once. The sequenced sample was central memory CD4+ T cells from blood. These receptors were obtained from a human donor in good health.

CDR3 residues: CASSIRGSGGTHNEQFF. CDR3 in DNA: TGTGCCAGCAGCATAAGGGGGTCGGGAGGCACCCACAATGAGCAGTTCTTC. The V gene is TRBV7-3, the J gene TRBJ2-1, with D perhaps matching TRBD2 (7 bases). Trimming cost V 5 bases and J 5 bases, with 22 bases left between them. The CDR3 totals 17 residues. Germline V gives CDR1 SGHTA, CDR2 FQGTGA.

This clonotype was detected only a few times. This chain joins TRBV4-1 and TRBJ2-5; maybe TRBD1 (5 bases). Germline V gives CDR1 MGHRA, CDR2 YSYEKL. The CDR3 covers 15 residues. The V end was cut by 1 base, the J end by 0 bases, with 9 bases between. CDR3 bases: TGCGCCAGCAGCCAAGGGACACTGTACCAAGAGACCCAGTACTTC. Translated, it gives CASSQGTLYQETQYF.

The chain couples TRBV18 to TRBJ2-1; D call uncertain. The germline V and J ends were trimmed by 3 bases and 2 bases, with 5 bases remaining between them. CDR3 size: 13 residues. CDR1 is KGHSH and CDR2 is LQKENI in the germline V gene. CDR3 DNA sequence: TGTGCCAGCTCACCGCCGACCTACAATGAGCAGTTCTTC. Translation gives CASSPPTYNEQFF.

A remark on this clonotype: This sequence may be a read error, since a much larger clone differs from it by one base. V gene TRBV7-2 combines with J gene TRBJ2-3, with D uncertain. Germline CDR1 is SGHTA and CDR2 is FQGNSA. CDR3 length: 11 residues. Deletions cut 7 bases from V and 2 bases from J, with 4 bases between. CDR3 sequence reads: CASTNTDTQYF. In nucleotides, the CDR3 is TGTGCCAGCACCAACACAGATACGCAGTATTTT.

The CDR3 DNA sequence: TGCAGTGCTCCCCAGGGTACTAGCAGATACAATGAGCAGTTCTTC. Its translation is CSAPQGTSRYNEQFF. J is TRBJ2-1 and V is TRBV20-1; a possible D gene is TRBD2 (6 bases). Trimming took off 5 bases at V and 4 bases at J, with 18 bases between the two ends. CDR1 and CDR2 (germline): DFQATT, SNEGSKA (reference sequence). This CDR3 spans 15 amino acids.

The rearrangement joins TRBV18 to TRBJ2-1; 11 bases fit TRBD1. This CDR3 contains 16 residues. V lost 2 bases and J lost 5; bases outside the gene matches: 5. CDR1 KGHSH and CDR2 LQKENI come from the germline V gene. The CDR3 nucleotides read TGTGCCAGCTCACCAGCCGGGACAGGGGGGGACAATGAGCAGTTCTTC. As protein: CASSPAGTGGDNEQFF.

The chain uses TRBV27 and TRBJ1-5; D might be TRBD1 (5 bases). This CDR3 region has 16 residues. Germline lookup yields CDR1 MNHEY and CDR2 SMNVEV (reference sequence). The V gene lost 2 bases and the J gene lost 6 bases, with 17 bases spanning the gap. The DNA of the CDR3 is TGTGCCAGCAGTTTACGCAGGGAGCCACGCGGTCAGCCCCAGCATTTT. It translates to CASSLRREPRGQPQHF.

This clonotype was found a few times. This chain uses TRBV9 with TRBJ2-1, with 8 bases that match TRBD1. The CDR3 has 15 amino acids. V was clipped by 4 bases and J by 2 bases; unmatched bases: 5. Looked up from germline, CDR1 is SGDLS and CDR2 is YYNGEE. The CDR3 nucleotides are TGTGCCAGCAGCATCGGACAGGGAGCCTACAATGAGCAGTTCTTC. Translated, it gives CASSIGQGAYNEQFF. The complete variable domain, with remaining parts taken from reference TRBV9 and TRBJ2-1, reads DSGVTQTPKHLITATGQRVTLRCSPRSGDLSVYWYQQSLDQGLQFLIQYYNGEERAKGNILERFSAQQFPDLHSELNLSSLELGDSALYFCASSIGQGAYNEQFFGPGTRLTVL.

This rearrangement joins TRBV12-3 or TRBV12-4 to TRBJ2-7; the match to TRBD1 covers 7 bases. V lost 6 bases, J lost 2 bases, and 4 bases stayed unmatched. This CDR3 is 13 amino acids long. The CDR3 DNA reads as TGTGCCAGCAGACCGACAGGGACCTACGAGCAGTACTTC. Encoded protein: CASRPTGTYEQYF.

This chain uses TRBV28 with TRBJ2-7; D may be TRBD1 (6 bases). Deletions cut 5 bases from V and 4 bases from J, with 15 bases between. In germline, CDR1 is MDHEN, CDR2 SYDVKM. The CDR3 totals 14 residues. CDR3 residues: CASSRTGIIYEQYF. CDR3 nucleotide sequence: TGTGCCAGCAGTCGAACAGGGATCATTTACGAGCAGTACTTC.

This clonotype was found a few times. The V gene is TRBV6-2 or TRBV6-3, the J gene TRBJ1-4; D not certain. The CDR3 consists of 11 residues. Germline-derived CDR1 and CDR2 are MNHEY and SVGEGT. V lost 6 bases and J lost 8, with 7 bases in between. The CDR3 nucleotides are TGTGCCAGCAGCGTGAGGGAAAAACTGTTTTTT. Translating gives CASSVREKLFF.

This clonotype was recorded a few times. This chain uses TRBV29-1 with TRBJ2-3; 7 bases are shared with TRBD1. The CDR3 is made up of 13 amino acids. Germline V gene data show CDR1 as SQVTM and CDR2 as ANQGSEA. Unmatched junction bases numbered 3, after V lost 3 bases and J lost 3 bases. The CDR3 nucleotides read TGCAGCGTTGAGGGGACAGCAACAGATACGCAGTATTTT. Protein: CSVEGTATDTQYF.

There are a few counts of this clonotype. The chain recombines TRBV3-1 with TRBJ1-4; D gene ambiguous. The CDR3 runs 17 residues. Per the germline V gene, CDR1 is LGHDT and CDR2 is YNNKEL (reference sequence). The V end was cut by 4 bases, the J end by 7 bases, with 22 bases between. The CDR3, as DNA: TGTGCCAGCAGCCCCCGCGTCGGTATGGGGAGGCCTGAAAAACTGTTTTTT. As protein: CASSPRVGMGRPEKLFF.

The table lists this clonotype with a few counts. This may be a read error: a much more frequent sequence differs by one nucleotide. The chain carries TRBV28 and TRBJ2-4; D remains ambiguous. The CDR3 is 11 amino acids. Per the germline V gene, CDR1 is MDHEN and CDR2 is SYDVKM. The CDR3: CASRLKDIQHF. The CDR3 DNA reads TGTGCCAGCAGACTAAAAGACATTCAGCACTTC.

This chain links TRBV7-9 with TRBJ2-3; 7 bases align to TRBD2. The germline V gene has CDR1 SEHNR and CDR2 FQNEAQ (reference sequence). V trimming: 1 base; J trimming: 6 bases; junction bases outside the gene matches: 10. The CDR3 runs to 16 residues. The CDR3 region has the DNA TGTGCCAGCAGCTTAGACGGCGGGAGTACGTCGGATACGCAGTATTTT. This codes for CASSLDGGSTSDTQYF.

This clonotype has just a few counts. This chain joins TRBV6-5 and TRBJ1-1; D gene uncertain. The germline gives CDR1 MNHEY, CDR2 SVGAGI. There are 14 residues in the CDR3. Trimming took 2 bases from V and 0 from J, leaving 7 bases between them. CDR3 nucleotide sequence: TGTGCCAGCAGTTACGACGGAATGAACACTGAAGCTTTCTTT. Amino acid sequence: CASSYDGMNTEAFF.

J is TRBJ2-7 and V is TRBV20-1, with TRBD2 identical over 8 bases. This CDR3 spans 13 amino acids. Unmatched junction bases numbered 5, after V lost 2 bases and J lost 5 bases. Germline loops: CDR1 DFQATT, CDR2 SNEGSKA (reference sequence). The chain's CDR3 is CSARRSGGNEQYF. CDR3 DNA: TGCAGTGCTAGAAGATCGGGAGGGAACGAGCAGTACTTC.

This clonotype has only a few counts. The V gene is TRBV5-1, the J gene TRBJ2-1; the match to TRBD1 covers 7 bases. This CDR3 is built from 16 residues. V dropped 0 bases and J dropped 6; count of bases not matched to a gene: 9. Germline loops: CDR1 SGHRS, CDR2 YFSETQ. The CDR3 protein is CASSLESLTGRNEQFF. The CDR3 DNA reads as TGCGCCAGCAGCTTGGAATCGTTGACAGGGCGCAATGAGCAGTTCTTC.

This clonotype was counted ten times or more. The chain is built from TRBV30 and TRBJ2-1; 7 bases line up with TRBD2. The germline V gene has CDR1 GTSNPN and CDR2 SVGIG (reference sequence). This CDR3 is 15 amino acids long. J lost 4 bases, V lost 2 bases, and 8 bases had no gene match. CDR3 region: CAWSWASGLYNEQFF. CDR3 DNA: TGTGCCTGGAGTTGGGCTAGCGGCCTATACAATGAGCAGTTCTTC.

This clonotype was seen more than once but under ten times. This sequence joins TRBV20-1 and TRBJ1-5; D unclear. This CDR3 contains 14 residues. The V end was cut by 6 bases, the J end by 0 bases, with 12 bases between. Looked up from germline, CDR1 is DFQATT and CDR2 is SNEGSKA (reference sequence). CDR3 region: CSASPDRSNQPQHF. In DNA, the CDR3 is TGCAGTGCAAGCCCCGACCGTAGCAATCAGCCCCAGCATTTT.

This clonotype was recorded at least ten times. The chain recombines TRBV2 with TRBJ2-3; no definite D call. Germline values: CDR1 SNHLY, CDR2 FYNNEI. There are 13 residues in the CDR3. Deletions cut 4 bases from V and 2 bases from J, with 7 bases between. CDR3 residues: CASSVTDTDTQYF. Here the CDR3 DNA reads TGTGCCAGCAGTGTAACAGACACAGATACGCAGTATTTT.

The chain carries TRBV11-2 and TRBJ2-3; D tentatively reads TRBD1 or TRBD2 (6 bases each). The CDR3 is 15 amino acids. V shed 5 bases and J shed 3 bases, with 15 bases lying between them. Germline CDR1 SGHAT, CDR2 FQNNGV. CDR3 protein: CASSPLRGGTDTQYF. CDR3 DNA: TGTGCCAGCAGCCCCCTCAGGGGAGGTACAGATACGCAGTATTTT.

In this sample, this clonotype turned up many times. The chain uses TRBV19 and TRBJ2-1; D might be TRBD2 (7 bases). CDR3 size: 16 residues. From germline, CDR1 is LNHDA and CDR2 SQIVND (reference sequence). V was cut by 3 bases and J by 6 bases, with 18 bases left in between. CDR3 coding DNA: TGTGCCAGTAGTATTGGGCGGCAGGGGAGGGTCAATGAGCAGTTCTTC. Protein product: CASSIGRQGRVNEQFF.

V is TRBV19 and J is TRBJ2-1; D not resolved. Trimming removed 0 bases at V and 5 bases at J, with 11 bases between. The CDR3 totals 15 residues. Germline CDR1 LNHDA, CDR2 SQIVND (reference sequence). The CDR3 bases are TGTGCCAGTAGTATAGATGTCGGAAGAAACAATGAGCAGTTCTTC. This gives the protein CASSIDVGRNNEQFF.